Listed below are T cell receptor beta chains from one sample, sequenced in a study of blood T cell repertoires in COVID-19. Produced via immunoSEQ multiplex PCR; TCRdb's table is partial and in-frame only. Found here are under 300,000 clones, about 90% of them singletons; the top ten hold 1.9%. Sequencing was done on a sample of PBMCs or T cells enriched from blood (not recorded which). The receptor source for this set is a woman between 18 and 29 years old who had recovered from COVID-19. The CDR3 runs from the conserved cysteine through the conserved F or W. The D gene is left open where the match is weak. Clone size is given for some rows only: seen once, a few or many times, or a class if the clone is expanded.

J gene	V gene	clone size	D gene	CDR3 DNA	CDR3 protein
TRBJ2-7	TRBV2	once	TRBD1	TGTGCCAGCAGTGTTGACAGGGCCGAGCAGTACTTC	CASSVDRAEQYF
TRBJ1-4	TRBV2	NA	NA	TGTGCCAGCAAGGAAACCATCCGTCGGATGCGGGGTGAAAAACTGTTTTTT	CASKETIRRMRGEKLFF
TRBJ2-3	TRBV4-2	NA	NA	TGTGCCAGCAGACAGACAGCTAGCACAGATACGCAGTATTTT	CASRQTASTDTQYF
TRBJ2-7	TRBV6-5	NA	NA	TGTGCCGGCACCCCGCTGTACAGTTCCTACGAGCAGTACTTC	CAGTPLYSSYEQYF
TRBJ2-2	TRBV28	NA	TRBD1	TGTGCCAGCATCCCCGGACAGGGACACACCGGGGAGCTGTTTTTT	CASIPGQGHTGELFF
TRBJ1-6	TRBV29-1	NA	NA	TGCAGCGTTGCTGAGGGCGGCAATTCACCCCTCCACTTT	CSVAEGGNSPLHF
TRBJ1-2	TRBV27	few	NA	TGTGCCAGCAGTAGTGGGGGCATTGGCTACACCTTC	CASSSGGIGYTF
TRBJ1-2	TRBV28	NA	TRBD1	TGTGCCAGCAGTTACCTAGACAGGGCGGGCTACACCTTC	CASSYLDRAGYTF
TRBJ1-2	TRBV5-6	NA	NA	TGTGCCAGCAGCTTGTTACGTTCGCAGTTCTATGGCTACACCTTC	CASSLLRSQFYGYTF
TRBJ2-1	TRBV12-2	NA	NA	TGTGCAAGTCGCTTAGGGAAAATAGCGGGAGCCTACAATGAGCAGTTCTTC	CASRLGKIAGAYNEQFF
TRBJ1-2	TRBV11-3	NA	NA	TGTGCCAGCAGCCCCCTGAGGGGGATTGGCTACACCTTC	CASSPLRGIGYTF
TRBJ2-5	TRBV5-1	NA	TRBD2	TGCGCCAGCAGCTTTTGGGCTAGCGGGAGCCAAGAGACCCAGTACTTC	CASSFWASGSQETQYF
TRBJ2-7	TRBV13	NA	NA	TGTGCCAGCAGCGTGCGACAGGTAGCCTACGAGCAGTACTTC	CASSVRQVAYEQYF
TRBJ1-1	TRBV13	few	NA	TGTGCCAGCAGCTTCAGGTCGAACACTGAAGCTTTCTTT	CASSFRSNTEAFF
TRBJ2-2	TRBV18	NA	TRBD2	TGTGCCAGCTCACGGAATTTAGCGGGGGTGAACACCGGGGAGCTGTTTTTT	CASSRNLAGVNTGELFF
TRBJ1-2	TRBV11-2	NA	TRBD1	TGTGCCAGCAGCTTAGGACAGGGGAAGTATGGCTACACCTTC	CASSLGQGKYGYTF
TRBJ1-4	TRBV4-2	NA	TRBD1	TGTGCCAGCAGCCTGGGACAGGAACTTGAAAAACTGTTTTTT	CASSLGQELEKLFF
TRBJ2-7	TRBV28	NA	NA	TGTGCCAGCAGTGTCGACACGCTCCACTACGAGCAGTACTTC	CASSVDTLHYEQYF
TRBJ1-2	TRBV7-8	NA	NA	TGTGCCAGCAGCCCGGTCGTGAACTATGGCTACACCTTC	CASSPVVNYGYTF
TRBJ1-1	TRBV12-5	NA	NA	TGTGCTAGTGGTTTGTTCCCCAATGAAGCTTTCTTT	CASGLFPNEAFF
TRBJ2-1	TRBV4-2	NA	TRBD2	TGTGCCAGCAGCCAGAGCGGGGGGGTTTTCGATGAGCAGTTCTTC	CASSQSGGVFDEQFF
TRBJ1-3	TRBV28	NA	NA	TGTGCCAGCAGGACAGGCTCTGGAAACACCATATATTTT	CASRTGSGNTIYF
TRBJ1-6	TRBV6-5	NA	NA	TGTGCCAGCAGTCAACCCGGACAGATCGGGCCCCTCCACTTT	CASSQPGQIGPLHF
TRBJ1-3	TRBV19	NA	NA	TGTGCCAGTAGGATAACGGGAGGGACTCTCTCTGGAAACACCATATATTTT	CASRITGGTLSGNTIYF
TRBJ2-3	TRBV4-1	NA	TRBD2	TGCGCCAGCAGCCTTTTAGCGGGAGGTAGCACAGATACGCAGTATTTT	CASSLLAGGSTDTQYF
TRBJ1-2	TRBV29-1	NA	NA	TGCAGCGTTGAACCAGGGGCGGGCGGCTACACCTTC	CSVEPGAGGYTF
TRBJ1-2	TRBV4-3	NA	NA	TGCGCCAGCAGCCAAGCTCAGGGGAACTATGGCTACACCTTC	CASSQAQGNYGYTF
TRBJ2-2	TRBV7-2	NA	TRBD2	TGTGCCAGCAGCTTAACGCGGGGGGGCGTCACCGGGGAGCTGTTTTTT	CASSLTRGGVTGELFF
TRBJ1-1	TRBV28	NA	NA	TGTGCCAGCAGTTTACGACAGATGAACACTGAAGCTTTCTTT	CASSLRQMNTEAFF
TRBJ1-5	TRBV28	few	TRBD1	TGTGCCACCCGGACAGGTTGGCAGCCCCAGCATTTT	CATRTGWQPQHF
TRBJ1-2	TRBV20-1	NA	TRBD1	TGCAGTGCCAGGGGGGAATACTACACCTTC	CSARGEYYTF
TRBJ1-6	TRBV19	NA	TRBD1	TGTGCCAGTAGTGCAGGGACAGATTCACCCCTCCACTTT	CASSAGTDSPLHF
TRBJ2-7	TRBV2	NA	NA	TGTGCCAGCACGCTAGCGACCACCTACGAGCAGTACTTC	CASTLATTYEQYF
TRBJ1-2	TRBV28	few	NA	TGTGCCAGCAACCGGGCGGGGGGCTATGGCTACACCTTC	CASNRAGGYGYTF
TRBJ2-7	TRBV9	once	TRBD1	TGTGCCAGCAGCGTTAATGGGGGACAGGGGGCGCAAATGTCCTCCTACGAGCAGTACTTC	CASSVNGGQGAQMSSYEQYF
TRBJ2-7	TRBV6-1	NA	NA	TGTGCCAGCAGTGAGGCAGGATACTACGAGCAGTACTTC	CASSEAGYYEQYF
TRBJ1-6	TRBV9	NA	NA	TGTGCCAGCAGCGGACTGGGGGCCTCACCCCTCCACTTT	CASSGLGASPLHF
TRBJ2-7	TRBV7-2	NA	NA	TGTGCCAGCAGCTCCGAGGTCTCCTACGAGCAGTACTTC	CASSSEVSYEQYF
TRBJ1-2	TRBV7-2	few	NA	TGTGCCAGCAGCTTAGGACAGCGCTATGGCTACACCTTC	CASSLGQRYGYTF
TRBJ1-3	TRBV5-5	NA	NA	TGTGCCAGCAGCTTGGACATTGGCTCTGGAAACACCATATATTTT	CASSLDIGSGNTIYF
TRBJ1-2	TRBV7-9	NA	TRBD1	TGTGCCAGCAGCCAACAGGGGGGCTATGGCTACACCTTC	CASSQQGGYGYTF
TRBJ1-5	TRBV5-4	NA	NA	TGTGCCAGCAGCTTCGCGCCGGGGCCCCAGCATTTT	CASSFAPGPQHF
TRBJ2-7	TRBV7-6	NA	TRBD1	TGTGCCAGCAGCATAGGGACAGCCTACGAGCAGTACTTC	CASSIGTAYEQYF
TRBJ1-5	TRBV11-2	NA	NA	TGTGCCAGCAGCTTAGAACCAGGGCGTCAGCCCCAGCATTTT	CASSLEPGRQPQHF
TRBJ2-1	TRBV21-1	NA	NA	TGTGCCAGCTGTATTGGGAGACCAGGGGATGAGCAGTTCTTC	CASCIGRPGDEQFF
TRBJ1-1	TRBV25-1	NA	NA	TGTGCCAGCAGTGATCATGGGGGCGGGACTGAAGCTTTCTTT	CASSDHGGGTEAFF
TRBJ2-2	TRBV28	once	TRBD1	TGTGCCAGCAGTTTAGGAATCGGGACAGGGACCGGGGAGCTGTTTTTT	CASSLGIGTGTGELFF
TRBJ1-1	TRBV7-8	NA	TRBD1	TGTGCCAGCAGTCGAGAGGGGGCAGGCACTGAAGCTTTCTTT	CASSREGAGTEAFF
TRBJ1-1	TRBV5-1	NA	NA	TGCGCCAGCAGCTCGACAGTGAACACTGAAGCTTTCTTT	CASSSTVNTEAFF
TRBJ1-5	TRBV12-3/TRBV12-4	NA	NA	TGTGCCAGCAATCTGAGCAATCAGCCCCAGCATTTT	CASNLSNQPQHF